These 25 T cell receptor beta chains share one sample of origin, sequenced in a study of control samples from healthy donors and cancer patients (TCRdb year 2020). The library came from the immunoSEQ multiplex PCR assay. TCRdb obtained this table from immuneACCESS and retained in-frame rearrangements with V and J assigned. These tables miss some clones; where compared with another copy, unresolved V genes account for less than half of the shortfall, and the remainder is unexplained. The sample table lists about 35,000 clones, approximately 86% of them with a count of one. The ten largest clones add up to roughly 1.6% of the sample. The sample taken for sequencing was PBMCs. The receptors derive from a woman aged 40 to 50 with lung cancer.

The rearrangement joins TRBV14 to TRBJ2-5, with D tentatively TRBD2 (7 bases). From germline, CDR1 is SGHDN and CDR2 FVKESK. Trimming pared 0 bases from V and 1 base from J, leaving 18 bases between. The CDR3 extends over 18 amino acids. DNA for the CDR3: TGTGCCAGCAGCCAAGAAGGTGTCGGCGGGGGCATCCAAGAGACCCAGTACTTC. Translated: CASSQEGVGGGIQETQYF.

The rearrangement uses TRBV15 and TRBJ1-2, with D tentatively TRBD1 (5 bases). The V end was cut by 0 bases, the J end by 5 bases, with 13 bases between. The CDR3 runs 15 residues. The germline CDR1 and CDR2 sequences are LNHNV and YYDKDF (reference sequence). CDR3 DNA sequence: TGTGCCACCAGCAGAGATCCTGGGGGGGAGTATGGCTACACCTTC. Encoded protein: CATSRDPGGEYGYTF.

CDR3 nucleotides: TGTGCCAGCAGCCAAGGCCCAGCAGGGTTAGGCACTGAAGCTTTCTTT. It encodes CASSQGPAGLGTEAFF. This chain links TRBV3-1 (or the pseudogene TRBV3-2) with TRBJ1-1; TRBD1 might be the D (5 bases). Trimming left V 1 base short and J 4 bases short, with 16 bases between. The CDR3 loop spans 16 amino acids. Germline lookup yields CDR1 LGHDT and CDR2 YNNKEL (reference sequence).

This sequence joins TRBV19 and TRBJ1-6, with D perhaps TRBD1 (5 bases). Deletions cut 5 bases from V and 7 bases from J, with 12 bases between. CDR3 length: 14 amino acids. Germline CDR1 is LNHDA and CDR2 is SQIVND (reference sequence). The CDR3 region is CASSGAYGNSPLHF. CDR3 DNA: TGTGCCAGTAGTGGGGCCTATGGCAATTCACCCCTCCACTTT.

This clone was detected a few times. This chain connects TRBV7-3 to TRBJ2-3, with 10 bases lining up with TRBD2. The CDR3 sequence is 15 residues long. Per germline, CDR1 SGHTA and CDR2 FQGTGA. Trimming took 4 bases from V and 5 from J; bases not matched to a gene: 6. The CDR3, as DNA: TGTGCCAGCAGCTATAGCGGGGGGCAGGTAGATACGCAGTATTTT. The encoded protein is CASSYSGGQVDTQYF.

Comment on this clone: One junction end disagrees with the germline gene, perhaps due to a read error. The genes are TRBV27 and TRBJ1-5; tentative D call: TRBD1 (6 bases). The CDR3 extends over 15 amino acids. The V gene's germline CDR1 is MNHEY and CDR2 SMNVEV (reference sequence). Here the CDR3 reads CASRALPGGNQPQHF. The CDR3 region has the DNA TGTGCCAGCAGAGCTCTTCCGGGGGGCAACCAGCCCCAGCATTTT.

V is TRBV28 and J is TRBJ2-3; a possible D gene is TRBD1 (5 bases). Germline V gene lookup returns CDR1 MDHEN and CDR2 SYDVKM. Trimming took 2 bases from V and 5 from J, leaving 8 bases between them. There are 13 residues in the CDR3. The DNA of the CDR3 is TGTGCCAGCAGTTTAGACAGTTTAGATACGCAGTATTTT. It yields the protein CASSLDSLDTQYF.

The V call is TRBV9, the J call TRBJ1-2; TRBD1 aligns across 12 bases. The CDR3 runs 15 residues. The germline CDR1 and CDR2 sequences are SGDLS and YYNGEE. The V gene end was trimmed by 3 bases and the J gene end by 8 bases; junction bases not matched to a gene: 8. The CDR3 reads CASSDRDRGQEGYTF. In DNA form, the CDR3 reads TGTGCCAGCAGCGACCGGGACAGGGGGCAGGAAGGCTACACCTTC.

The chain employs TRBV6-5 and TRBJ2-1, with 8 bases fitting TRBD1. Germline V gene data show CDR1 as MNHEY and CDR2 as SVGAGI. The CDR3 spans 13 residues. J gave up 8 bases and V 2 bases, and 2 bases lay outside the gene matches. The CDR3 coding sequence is TGTGCCAGCAGTTACGACAGGGGCCATGAGCAGTTCTTC. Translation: CASSYDRGHEQFF.

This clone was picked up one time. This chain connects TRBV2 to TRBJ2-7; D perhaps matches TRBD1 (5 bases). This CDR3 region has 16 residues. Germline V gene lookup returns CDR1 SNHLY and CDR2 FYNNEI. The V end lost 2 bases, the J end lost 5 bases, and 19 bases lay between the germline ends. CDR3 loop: CASSEYMEQAPHEQYF. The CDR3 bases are TGTGCCAGCAGTGAATACATGGAACAGGCCCCTCACGAGCAGTACTTC. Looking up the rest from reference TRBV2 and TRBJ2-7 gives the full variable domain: EPEVTQTPSHQVTQMGQEVILRCVPISNHLYFYWYRQILGQKVEFLVSFYNNEISEKSEIFDDQFSVERPDGSNFTLKIRSTKLEDSAMYFCASSEYMEQAPHEQYFGPGTRLTVT.

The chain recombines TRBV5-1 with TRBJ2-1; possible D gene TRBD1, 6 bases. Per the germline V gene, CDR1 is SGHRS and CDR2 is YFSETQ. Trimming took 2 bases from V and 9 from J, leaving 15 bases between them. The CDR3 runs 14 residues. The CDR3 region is CASSLAQGVGEQFF. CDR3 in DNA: TGCGCCAGCAGCTTAGCACAGGGAGTTGGTGAGCAGTTCTTC.

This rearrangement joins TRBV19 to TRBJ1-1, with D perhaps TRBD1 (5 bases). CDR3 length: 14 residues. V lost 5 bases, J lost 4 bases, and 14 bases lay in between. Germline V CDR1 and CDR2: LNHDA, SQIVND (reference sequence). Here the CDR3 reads CASSSLAGSTEAFF. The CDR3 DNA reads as TGTGCCAGTAGTTCCCTAGCAGGGAGCACTGAAGCTTTCTTT.

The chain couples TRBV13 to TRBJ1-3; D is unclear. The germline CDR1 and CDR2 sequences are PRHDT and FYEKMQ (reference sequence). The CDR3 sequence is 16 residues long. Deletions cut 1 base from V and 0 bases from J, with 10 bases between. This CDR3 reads CASSLEAARSGNTIYF. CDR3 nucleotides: TGTGCCAGCAGCTTAGAAGCAGCGCGCTCTGGAAACACCATATATTTT. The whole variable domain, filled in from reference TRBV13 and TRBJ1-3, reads AAGVIQSPRHLIKEKRETATLKCYPIPRHDTVYWYQQGPGQDPQFLISFYEKMQSDKGSIPDRFSAQQFSDYHSELNMSSLELGDSALYFCASSLEAARSGNTIYFGEGSWLTVV.

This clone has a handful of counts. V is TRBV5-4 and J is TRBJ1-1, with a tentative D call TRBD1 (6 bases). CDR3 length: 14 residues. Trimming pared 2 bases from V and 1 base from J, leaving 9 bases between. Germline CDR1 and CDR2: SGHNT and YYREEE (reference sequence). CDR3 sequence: CASSFSTGNTEAFF. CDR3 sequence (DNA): TGTGCCAGCAGCTTTTCGACAGGGAACACTGAAGCTTTCTTT.

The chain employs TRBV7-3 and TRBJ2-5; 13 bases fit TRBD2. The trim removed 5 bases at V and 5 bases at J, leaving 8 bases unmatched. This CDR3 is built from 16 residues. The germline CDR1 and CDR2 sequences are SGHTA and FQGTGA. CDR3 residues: CASSRGLAGEGETQYF. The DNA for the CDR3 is TGTGCCAGCAGCCGCGGACTAGCGGGGGAGGGTGAGACCCAGTACTTC.

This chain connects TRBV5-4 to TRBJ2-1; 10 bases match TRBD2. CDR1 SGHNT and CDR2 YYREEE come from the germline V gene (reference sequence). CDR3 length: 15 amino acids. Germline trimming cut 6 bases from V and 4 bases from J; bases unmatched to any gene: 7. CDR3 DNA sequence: TGTGCCAGCAACGTTCTAGCGGGGGCTTACAATGAGCAGTTCTTC. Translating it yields CASNVLAGAYNEQFF. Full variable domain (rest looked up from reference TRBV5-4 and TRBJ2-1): ETGVTQSPTHLIKTRGQQVTLRCSSQSGHNTVSWYQQALGQGPQFIFQYYREEENGRGNFPPRFSGLQFPNYSSELNVNALELDDSALYLCASNVLAGAYNEQFFGPGTRLTVL.

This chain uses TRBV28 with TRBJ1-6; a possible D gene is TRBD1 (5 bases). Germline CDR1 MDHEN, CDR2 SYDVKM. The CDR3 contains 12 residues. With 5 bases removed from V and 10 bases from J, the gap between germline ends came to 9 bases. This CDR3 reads CASSPGLSPLHF. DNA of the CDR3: TGTGCCAGCAGTCCAGGGTTGTCACCCCTCCACTTT.

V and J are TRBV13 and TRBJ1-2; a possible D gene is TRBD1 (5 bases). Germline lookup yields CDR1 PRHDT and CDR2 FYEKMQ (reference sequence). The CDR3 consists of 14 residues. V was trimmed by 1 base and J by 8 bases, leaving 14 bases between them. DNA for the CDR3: TGTGCCAGCAGCTTAGTAGGGGAGGCGAGGGGCTACACCTTC. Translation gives CASSLVGEARGYTF.

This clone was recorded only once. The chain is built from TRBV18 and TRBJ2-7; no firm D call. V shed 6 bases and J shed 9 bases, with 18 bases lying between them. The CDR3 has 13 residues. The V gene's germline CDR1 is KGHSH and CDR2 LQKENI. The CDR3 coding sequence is TGTGCCAGCTCGCCCACCGATAAGGCCGGGCAGTACTTC. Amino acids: CASSPTDKAGQYF.

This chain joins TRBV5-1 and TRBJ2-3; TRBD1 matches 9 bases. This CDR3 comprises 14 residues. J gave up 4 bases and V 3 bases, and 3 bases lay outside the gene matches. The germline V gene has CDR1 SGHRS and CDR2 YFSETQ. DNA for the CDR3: TGCGCCAGCAGCTACACAGGGGGCCCAGATACGCAGTATTTT. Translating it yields CASSYTGGPDTQYF.

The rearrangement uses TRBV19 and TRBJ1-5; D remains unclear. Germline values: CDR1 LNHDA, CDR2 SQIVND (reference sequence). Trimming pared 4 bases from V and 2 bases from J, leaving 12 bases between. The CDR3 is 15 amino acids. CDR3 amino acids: CASSTYSSRNQPQHF. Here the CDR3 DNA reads TGTGCCAGTAGTACCTACAGTTCTCGCAATCAGCCCCAGCATTTT.

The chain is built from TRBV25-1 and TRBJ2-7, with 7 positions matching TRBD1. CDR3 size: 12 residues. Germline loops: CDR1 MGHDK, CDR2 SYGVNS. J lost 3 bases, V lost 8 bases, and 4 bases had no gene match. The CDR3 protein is CASRTGVYEQYF. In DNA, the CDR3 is TGTGCCAGCCGAACAGGGGTCTACGAGCAGTACTTC.

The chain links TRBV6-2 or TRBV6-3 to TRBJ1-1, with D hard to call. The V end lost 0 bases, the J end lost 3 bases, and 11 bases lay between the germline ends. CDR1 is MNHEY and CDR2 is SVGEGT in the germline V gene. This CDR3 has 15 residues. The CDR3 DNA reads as TGTGCCAGCAGTTACTCGTATCCGGGCGACACTGAAGCTTTCTTT. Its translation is CASSYSYPGDTEAFF.

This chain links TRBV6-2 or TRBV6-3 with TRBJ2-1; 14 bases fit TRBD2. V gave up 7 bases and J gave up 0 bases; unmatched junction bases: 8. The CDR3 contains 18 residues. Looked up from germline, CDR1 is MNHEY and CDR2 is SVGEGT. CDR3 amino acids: CASTPRTSGGSSYNEQFF. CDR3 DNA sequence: TGTGCCAGCACCCCCCGGACTAGCGGGGGGAGCTCCTACAATGAGCAGTTCTTC.

DNA of the CDR3: TGTGCCAGCAGACCCTCTGGGGCCAACGTCCTGACTTTC. Its translation is CASRPSGANVLTF. This sequence joins TRBV27 and TRBJ2-6; D is undetermined. The germline gives CDR1 MNHEY, CDR2 SMNVEV (reference sequence). The CDR3 length is 13 residues. V shed 6 bases and J shed 0 bases, with 3 bases lying between them.